This TCR beta chain originates from a study of blood T cells in healthy people across ages. Sample-barcoded 5' priming and a J-beta primer mix drove a second PCR of about 6 to 12 cycles. Using its own MiXCR run on the 5' RACE reads, TCRdb lists one record per CDR3 protein. Of hundreds of thousands of distinct CDR3 sequences in the sample, around 52% are singletons; the top ten hold about 13%. There are 16 residues in the CDR3. The receptor's source is a woman older than 75 in good health. This chain connects TRBV12-3 or TRBV12-4 to TRBJ2-5; 9 nucleotides align to TRBD1. The J call is doubtful: the DNA matches TRBJ2-7 better. The source material was blood. For the CDR3, the DNA is TGTGCCAGCAGTTTATGGGGGACAGGGAGAGACTACGAGCAGTACTTC. Its translation is CASSLWGTGRDYEQYF.